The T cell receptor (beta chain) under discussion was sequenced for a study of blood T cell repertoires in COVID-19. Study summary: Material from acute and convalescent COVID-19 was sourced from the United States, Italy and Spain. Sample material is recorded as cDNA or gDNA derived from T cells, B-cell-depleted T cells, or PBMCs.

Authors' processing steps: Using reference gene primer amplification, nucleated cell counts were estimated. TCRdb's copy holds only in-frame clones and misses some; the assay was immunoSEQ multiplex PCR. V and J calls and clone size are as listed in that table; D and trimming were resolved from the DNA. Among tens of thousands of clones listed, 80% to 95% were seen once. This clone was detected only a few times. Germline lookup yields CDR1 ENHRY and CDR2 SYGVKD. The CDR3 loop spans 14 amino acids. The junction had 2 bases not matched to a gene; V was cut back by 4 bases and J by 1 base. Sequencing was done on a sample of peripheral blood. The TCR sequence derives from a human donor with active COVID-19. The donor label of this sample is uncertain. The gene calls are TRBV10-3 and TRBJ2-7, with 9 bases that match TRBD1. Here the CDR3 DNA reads TGTGCCATCAGTGGGGACAGGGCTTCCTACGAGCAGTACTTC. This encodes CAISGDRASYEQYF.